This TCR beta chain is drawn from a study of T cell responses to AZD1222 COVID-19 vaccine. Here immunoSEQ multiplex PCR was the method, and the copy in TCRdb shows in-frame clones only, minus some. The sample lists 90,000 to 120,000 clones; about nine tenths were seen once. This CDR3 region has 13 residues. V shed 11 bases and J shed 0 bases, with 13 bases lying between them. Germline values: CDR1 LNHDA, CDR2 SQIVND (reference sequence). The chain joins TRBV19 to TRBJ1-2, with D uncertain. This TCR was sampled from an adult in good health. The sequencing used peripheral blood, collected on day 0 of AZD1222 vaccination. CDR3 DNA sequence: TGTGCCTGCAAACGAGATACTAACTATGGCTACACCTTC. It translates to CACKRDTNYGYTF.